This T cell receptor (beta chain) stems from a study of control samples from healthy donors and cancer patients. Clones were read by immunoSEQ multiplex PCR, and TCRdb kept only the in-frame ones, dropping some. Among some 160,000 clones listed, roughly 90% were seen once. After removal of 4 bases from V and 3 bases from J, the junction contained 5 bases not matched to a gene. The CDR3 contains 15 residues. Germline lookup yields CDR1 SGHNT and CDR2 YYREEE (reference sequence). This clone came up once. The origin of this receptor is a woman aged 25 to 39 in good health. Source material: blood. The chain couples TRBV5-4 to TRBJ2-7; 12 bases align to TRBD1. The CDR3 here is CASSRGQGALYEQYF. In DNA form, the CDR3 reads TGTGCCAGCAGCCGGGGACAGGGGGCACTCTACGAGCAGTACTTC.